This entry lists 27 T cell receptor beta chains sequenced from one sample in a study of cytomegalovirus exposure and HLA in healthy donors. The PCR contained 60 Vbeta and 13 Jbeta primers. Sequenced by immunoSEQ multiplex PCR; TCRdb stores in-frame clones only, minus some. Of a few hundred thousand clones in the sample, 75% to 85% were seen once. The sequencing sample was made of PBMCs. All receptors come from a woman aged 55-69 years in good health and CMV-seropositive.

The chain recombines TRBV27 with TRBJ2-1; 10 positions agree with TRBD2. The CDR3 has 15 amino acids. In germline, CDR1 is MNHEY, CDR2 SMNVEV (reference sequence). Unmatched junction bases numbered 5, after V lost 2 bases and J lost 7 bases. The CDR3 nucleotides are TGTGCCAGCAGTTTAGGGGGACTAGCGAGGAATGAGCAGTTCTTC. Translation: CASSLGGLARNEQFF.

The rearrangement links TRBV2 to TRBJ1-4, with 9 bases that match TRBD1. Germline-derived CDR1 and CDR2 are SNHLY and FYNNEI. The trim removed 6 bases at V and 8 bases at J, leaving 10 bases unmatched. This CDR3 has 15 amino acids. DNA of the CDR3: TGTGCCAGCAGGGATCCGGGACAGGGAGTAGAAAAACTGTTTTTT. Its translation: CASRDPGQGVEKLFF. The variable domain in full, with the rest retrieved from reference TRBV2 and TRBJ1-4, is EPEVTQTPSHQVTQMGQEVILRCVPISNHLYFYWYRQILGQKVEFLVSFYNNEISEKSEIFDDQFSVERPDGSNFTLKIRSTKLEDSAMYFCASRDPGQGVEKLFFGSGTQLSVL.

This clone was detected only a few times. The rearrangement joins TRBV9 to TRBJ2-5, with 7 bases matching TRBD1. The CDR3 contains 15 residues. The V segment lost 0 bases and the J segment 3 bases; nucleotides outside the gene matches: 5. The germline CDR1 and CDR2 sequences are SGDLS and YYNGEE. CDR3 sequence reads: CASSVAPDREETQYF. The CDR3 DNA sequence: TGTGCCAGCAGCGTAGCCCCAGACAGGGAAGAGACCCAGTACTTC.

The chain links TRBV25-1 to TRBJ2-7, with D tentatively TRBD1 (5 bases). The CDR3 spans 17 residues. The germline V gene has CDR1 MGHDK and CDR2 SYGVNS. V lost 1 base to trimming and J lost 8 bases, with 24 bases between them. The CDR3 DNA is TGTGCCAGCAGTGAATCGGGTAGGTCAGGGCTCCCTAGAAAGCAGTACTTC. Protein product: CASSESGRSGLPRKQYF.

V gene TRBV5-1 combines with J gene TRBJ2-1; D is possibly TRBD2 (5 bases). CDR3 size: 15 residues. Trimming stripped 1 base from V and 2 bases from J, with 10 bases between. The germline V gene has CDR1 SGHRS and CDR2 YFSETQ. The CDR3 nucleotides are TGCGCCAGCAGCTTGACGGGGAAACCCTACAATGAGCAGTTCTTC. Its translation: CASSLTGKPYNEQFF.

On this clone itself: The germline gene is not matched at one end of the junction; a read error may be the cause. The chain joins TRBV7-7 to TRBJ2-1; 7 nucleotides line up with TRBD1. The CDR3 has 15 amino acids. Germline V gene data show CDR1 as SSHAT and CDR2 as FNYEAQ (reference sequence). In nucleotides, the CDR3 is TGTGCTAGCAGCATAGGGGACAGCTCCTACAATGAGCAGTTCTTC. Residues: CASSIGDSSYNEQFF. Looking up the rest from reference TRBV7-7 and TRBJ2-1 gives the full variable domain: GAGVSQSPRYKVTKRGQDVTLRCDPISSHATLYWYQQALGQGPEFLTYFNYEAQPDKSGLPSDRFSAERPEGSISTLTIQRTEQRDSAMYRCASSIGDSSYNEQFFGPGTRLTVL.

This clone was observed a few times. The V gene is TRBV19, the J gene TRBJ1-1, with 7 bases matching TRBD1. The CDR3 totals 11 residues. CDR1 is LNHDA, CDR2 SQIVND, per germline (reference sequence). Trimming removed 9 bases from V and 10 bases from J; junction bases left unmatched: 8. This CDR3 reads CASGWGTAAFF. CDR3 sequence (DNA): TGTGCCAGCGGATGGGGGACAGCAGCTTTCTTT.

J is TRBJ1-3 and V is TRBV6-1; D unclear. V shed 8 bases and J shed 4 bases, with 12 bases lying between them. Germline V gene sequence: CDR1 MNHNS, CDR2 SASEGT. The CDR3 has 13 amino acids. As DNA, the CDR3 is TGTGCCAGCCGTCGCGGTTCAGGAAACACCATATATTTT. It is translated as CASRRGSGNTIYF.

This clone was seen only a few times. V is TRBV7-3 and J is TRBJ1-1; D call uncertain. Per germline, CDR1 SGHTA and CDR2 FQGTGA. The CDR3 has 13 residues. Trimming left V 5 bases short and J 3 bases short, with 10 bases between. The CDR3 nucleotides are TGTGCCAGCAGCGCAAGAGGAGACACTGAAGCTTTCTTT. Encoded protein: CASSARGDTEAFF.

The chain recombines TRBV27 with TRBJ1-4; D is possibly TRBD1 (6 bases). This CDR3 is built from 12 residues. Trimming took 6 bases from V and 8 from J, leaving 10 bases between them. Germline values: CDR1 MNHEY, CDR2 SMNVEV (reference sequence). The CDR3 nucleotides read TGTGCCAGCAGACAAAGGGGGGAAAAACTGTTTTTT. This sequence encodes CASRQRGEKLFF.

The table lists this clone with a few counts. This chain uses TRBV25-1 with TRBJ2-1; D is perhaps TRBD1 (5 bases). The germline V gene has CDR1 MGHDK and CDR2 SYGVNS. The CDR3 runs to 13 residues. V was shortened by 11 bases and J by 9 bases, with 20 bases between the two germline ends. The CDR3 is CACEGAGGSEQFF. Written as DNA, the CDR3 is TGTGCCTGTGAAGGGGCAGGCGGCAGTGAGCAGTTCTTC.

The chain recombines TRBV29-1 with TRBJ2-3; 11 positions match TRBD2. With V trimmed by 0 bases and J by 3 bases, 5 bases remained unmatched. The length of the CDR3 is 16 residues. The germline V gene encodes CDR1 SQVTM and CDR2 ANQGSEA. CDR3 sequence: CSVEESGLAATDTQYF. CDR3 in DNA: TGCAGCGTTGAAGAATCGGGACTAGCGGCAACAGATACGCAGTATTTT.

This clone appeared once. An end of the junction differs from the germline gene, which may be a read error. The chain carries TRBV7-9 and TRBJ2-6; weak D call: TRBD2 (5 bases). This CDR3 is built from 15 residues. Germline CDR1 and CDR2: SEHNR and FQNEAQ (reference sequence). Here the CDR3 reads CSSSLASGSVNVLTF. The CDR3 nucleotides are TGTTCCAGCAGTCTAGCCTCGGGCAGCGTTAACGTCCTGACTTTC.

The rearrangement joins TRBV4-1 to TRBJ1-4, with D unresolved. CDR3 length equals 13 residues. Germline V gene data show CDR1 as MGHRA and CDR2 as YSYEKL. Trimming took off 8 bases at V and 3 bases at J, with 10 bases between the two ends. The CDR3: CASSLVANEKLFF. In nucleotides, the CDR3 is TGCGCCAGCTCACTCGTAGCTAATGAAAAACTGTTTTTT.

This chain connects TRBV28 to TRBJ1-1; the D gene is possibly TRBD1 (5 bases). CDR1 is MDHEN, CDR2 SYDVKM, per germline. V was pared by 6 bases and J by 2 bases, with 16 bases between. The CDR3 has 15 amino acids. CDR3 bases: TGTGCCAGCAGACAGGCAGCCGGGCCAAACACTGAAGCTTTCTTT. Residues: CASRQAAGPNTEAFF.

The J gene is TRBJ1-1, the V gene TRBV6-5; no clear D gene. The CDR3 has 13 residues. V lost 9 bases and J lost 0, with 11 bases in between. Per germline, CDR1 MNHEY and CDR2 SVGAGI. Written as DNA, the CDR3 is TGTGCCAGTTCCTGGGCTCTGAACACTGAAGCTTTCTTT. Its translation is CASSWALNTEAFF.

This clone has a single count. V and J are TRBV5-1 and TRBJ1-2; 7 bases are shared with TRBD1. The CDR3 has 14 residues. CDR1 is SGHRS, CDR2 YFSETQ, per germline. The V gene end was trimmed by 3 bases and the J gene end by 8 bases; junction bases not matched to a gene: 10. CDR3 protein: CASSSPTGRGGYTF. In DNA, the CDR3 is TGCGCCAGCAGCTCTCCGACAGGGCGAGGGGGCTACACCTTC.

The J gene is TRBJ1-2, the V gene TRBV5-4; D perhaps matches TRBD1 (5 bases). This CDR3 comprises 13 residues. From germline, CDR1 is SGHNT and CDR2 YYREEE (reference sequence). V was cut by 4 bases and J by 6 bases, with 13 bases left in between. Here the CDR3 reads CASSPDIGHGYTF. In DNA, the CDR3 is TGTGCCAGCAGCCCGGACATTGGCCATGGCTACACCTTC.

The genes are TRBV18 and TRBJ1-2; D uncertain. Trimming left V 6 bases short and J 4 bases short, with 15 bases between. Germline lookup yields CDR1 KGHSH and CDR2 LQKENI. This CDR3 region has 14 residues. As DNA, the CDR3 is TGTGCCAGCTCCTCAGTAGGGAGTACCTATGGCTACACCTTC. It codes for CASSSVGSTYGYTF.

The chain links TRBV30 to TRBJ2-7; the match to TRBD2 covers 9 bases. The V segment lost 6 bases and the J segment 2 bases; nucleotides outside the gene matches: 11. Germline CDR1 GTSNPN, CDR2 SVGIG (reference sequence). The CDR3 totals 15 residues. Written as DNA, the CDR3 is TGTGCCTGCCGTGCTGCGGGAGGGCCTACCTACGAGCAGTACTTC. Its translation: CACRAAGGPTYEQYF.

This clone was counted once. The chain carries TRBV7-9 and TRBJ2-1; 13 nucleotides agree with TRBD2. The CDR3 sequence is 15 residues long. The germline gives CDR1 SEHNR, CDR2 FQNEAQ (reference sequence). Trimming cost V 5 bases and J 9 bases; bases outside gene matches: 7. The CDR3: CASSETSGRAFEQFF. Written as DNA, the CDR3 is TGTGCCAGCAGCGAAACTAGCGGGAGGGCCTTTGAGCAGTTCTTC. Complete variable domain (other parts from reference TRBV7-9 and TRBJ2-1): DTGVSQNPRHKITKRGQNVTFRCDPISEHNRLYWYRQTLGQGPEFLTYFQNEAQLEKSRLLSDRFSAERPKGSFSTLEIQRTEQGDSAMYLCASSETSGRAFEQFFGPGTRLTVL.

J is TRBJ2-1 and V is TRBV6-6, with TRBD2 identical over 14 bases. This CDR3 is built from 15 residues. Germline lookup yields CDR1 MNHNY and CDR2 SVGAGI (reference sequence). The junction had 10 bases not matched to a gene; V was cut back by 9 bases and J by 9 bases. The CDR3: CASIPGLAGVTEQFF. In nucleotides, the CDR3 is TGTGCCAGTATACCGGGACTAGCGGGAGTCACTGAGCAGTTCTTC.

The V call is TRBV21-1, the J call TRBJ2-7; no DNA check was done on the table's D call, TRBD2. TRBV21-1 constitutes a pseudogene. This CDR3 region has 16 residues. The CDR3 bases are TGTGCCAGCAGCAAAGTGGGACTAGCGGGAGACTACGAGCAGTACTTC. Protein: CASSKVGLAGDYEQYF.

V is TRBV28 and J is TRBJ1-2; D is ambiguous. Germline V gives CDR1 MDHEN, CDR2 SYDVKM. The CDR3 is 12 residues long. Trimming removed 5 bases from V and 5 bases from J, with 9 bases in between. The CDR3 sequence: CASSPPRYGYTF. The CDR3 DNA sequence: TGTGCCAGCAGTCCCCCCCGGTATGGCTACACCTTC.

The gene calls are TRBV11-2 and TRBJ2-7; 7 nucleotides match TRBD1. Per germline, CDR1 SGHAT and CDR2 FQNNGV. The CDR3 is 14 residues long. After removal of 5 bases from V and 0 bases from J, the junction contained 4 bases not matched to a gene. In DNA, the CDR3 is TGTGCCAGCAGCCCCCGGGACAGCTCCTACGAGCAGTACTTC. Protein: CASSPRDSSYEQYF.

The rearrangement uses TRBV9 and TRBJ1-2, with D possibly being TRBD1 (6 bases). The V end was cut by 0 bases, the J end by 0 bases, with 9 bases between. Looked up from germline, CDR1 is SGDLS and CDR2 is YYNGEE. There are 15 residues in the CDR3. CDR3 sequence reads: CASSVGTVSNYGYTF. Written as DNA, the CDR3 is TGTGCCAGCAGCGTAGGGACAGTCTCTAACTATGGCTACACCTTC.

A word on this clone: The junction shows a germline mismatch at one end, possibly a read error. Other DNA sequences of this sample code for an identical CDR3. The chain links TRBV6-5 to TRBJ1-5; TRBD1 matches at 7 bases. Germline V CDR1 and CDR2: MNHEY, SVGAGI. The CDR3 totals 15 residues. CDR3 amino acids: CASSRDRDSNQPQHF. The DNA for the CDR3 is TGTGCCAGCAGTCGAGACAGGGATAGCAATCAGCCCCAACATTTT.